Here is one T cell receptor (beta chain) with its context. Generated by immunoSEQ multiplex PCR, the TCRdb table keeps only in-frame clones and is missing some. This table holds about 350,000 clones, about 87% found once. The sample is drawn from a study of Ad26.COV2.S vaccination and SARS-CoV-2 variants. The treatment was: around 19 received Ad26.COV2.S at low or high dose, single or two shots; roughly 5 received placebo; per-sample allocation not given. Specimens were obtained on day 63 following the first vaccine or placebo injection. Trimming cost V 1 base and J 8 bases; bases outside gene matches: 6. This CDR3 is 14 amino acids long. Germline assignment: CDR1 SGHTA and CDR2 FQGNSA.

Specimen: peripheral blood, collected in a trial of Ad26.COV2.S vaccine versus placebo. This chain connects TRBV7-2 to TRBJ1-2, with 8 bases identical to TRBD1. The receptor comes from a person aged 18-65 years who received the Ad26.COV2.S COVID-19 vaccine or a placebo. CDR3 sequence: CASSLVQGAEGYTF. The CDR3 DNA reads TGTGCCAGCAGCTTAGTCCAGGGGGCTGAGGGCTACACCTTC.